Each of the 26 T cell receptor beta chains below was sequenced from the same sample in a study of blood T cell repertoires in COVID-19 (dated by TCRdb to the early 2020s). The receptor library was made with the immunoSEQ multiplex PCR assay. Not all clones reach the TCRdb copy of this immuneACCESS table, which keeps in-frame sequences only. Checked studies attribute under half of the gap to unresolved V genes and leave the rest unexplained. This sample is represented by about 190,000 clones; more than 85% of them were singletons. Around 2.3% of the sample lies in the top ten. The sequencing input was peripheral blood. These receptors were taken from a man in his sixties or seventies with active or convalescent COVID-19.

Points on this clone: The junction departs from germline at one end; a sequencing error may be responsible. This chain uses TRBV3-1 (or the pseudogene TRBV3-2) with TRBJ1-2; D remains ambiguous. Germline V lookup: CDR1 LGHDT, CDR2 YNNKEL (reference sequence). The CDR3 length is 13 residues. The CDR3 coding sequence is TGTGCCAGCGGCCAACCCTCGGGCTATGGCTACACCTTC. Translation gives CASGQPSGYGYTF.

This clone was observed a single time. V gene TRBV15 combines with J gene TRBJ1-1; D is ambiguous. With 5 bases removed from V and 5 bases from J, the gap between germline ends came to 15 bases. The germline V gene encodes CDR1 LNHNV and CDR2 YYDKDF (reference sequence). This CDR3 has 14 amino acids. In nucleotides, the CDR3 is TGTGCCACCAGCGTAAGGTTCGGGAGGACTGAAGCTTTCTTT. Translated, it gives CATSVRFGRTEAFF.

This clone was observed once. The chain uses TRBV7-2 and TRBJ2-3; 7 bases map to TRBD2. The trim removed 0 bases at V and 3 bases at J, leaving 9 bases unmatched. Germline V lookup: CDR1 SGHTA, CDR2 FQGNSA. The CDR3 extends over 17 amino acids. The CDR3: CASSLAGGGLGTDTQYF. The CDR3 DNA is TGTGCCAGCAGCTTAGCGGGGGGGGGTCTTGGGACAGATACGCAGTATTTT.

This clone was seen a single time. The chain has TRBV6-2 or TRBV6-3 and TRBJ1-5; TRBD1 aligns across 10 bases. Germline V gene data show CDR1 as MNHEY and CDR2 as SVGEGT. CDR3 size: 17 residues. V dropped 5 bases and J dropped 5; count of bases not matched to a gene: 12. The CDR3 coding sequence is TGTGCCAGCAGTACTCGGACAGGGGGACTTCGGGATCAGCCCCAGCATTTT. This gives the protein CASSTRTGGLRDQPQHF.

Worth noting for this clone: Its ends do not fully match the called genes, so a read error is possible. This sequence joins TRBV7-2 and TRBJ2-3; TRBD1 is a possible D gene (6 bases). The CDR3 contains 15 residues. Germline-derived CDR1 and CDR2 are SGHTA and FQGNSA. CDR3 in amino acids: CASTLWAGGTDTQYF. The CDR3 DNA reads TGTGCCAGCACCTTATGGGCAGGGGGCACAGATACGCAGTATTTT.

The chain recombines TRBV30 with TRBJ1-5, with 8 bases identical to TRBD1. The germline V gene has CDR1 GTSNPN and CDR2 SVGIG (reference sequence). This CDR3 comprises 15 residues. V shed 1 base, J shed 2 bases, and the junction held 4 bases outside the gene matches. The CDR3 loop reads CAWSAQGVGNQPQHF. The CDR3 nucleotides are TGTGCCTGGAGTGCACAGGGGGTCGGCAATCAGCCCCAGCATTTT.

In nucleotides, the CDR3 is TGTGCCACCTCCAGGGGTGGCAGTTTGGATGAGCAGTTCTTC. Protein: CATSRGGSLDEQFF. This sequence joins TRBV6-5 and TRBJ2-1; D may be TRBD1 (6 bases). The CDR3 has 14 amino acids. V lost 10 bases and J 8 bases, leaving 21 bases between the germline ends. Germline assignment: CDR1 MNHEY and CDR2 SVGAGI.

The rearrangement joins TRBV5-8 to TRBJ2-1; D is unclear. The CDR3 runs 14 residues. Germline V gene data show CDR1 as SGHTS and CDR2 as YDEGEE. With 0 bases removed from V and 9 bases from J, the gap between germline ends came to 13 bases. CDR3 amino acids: CASSLGVAGREQFF. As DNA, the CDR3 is TGTGCCAGCAGCTTGGGGGTAGCCGGCCGTGAGCAGTTCTTC.

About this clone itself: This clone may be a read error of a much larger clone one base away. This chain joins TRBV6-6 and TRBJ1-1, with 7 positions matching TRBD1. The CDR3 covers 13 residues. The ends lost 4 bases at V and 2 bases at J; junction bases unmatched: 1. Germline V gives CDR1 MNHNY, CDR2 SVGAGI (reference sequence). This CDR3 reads CASSWDSNTEAFF. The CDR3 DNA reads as TGTGCCAGCAGTTGGGACAGCAACACTGAAGCTTTCTTT.

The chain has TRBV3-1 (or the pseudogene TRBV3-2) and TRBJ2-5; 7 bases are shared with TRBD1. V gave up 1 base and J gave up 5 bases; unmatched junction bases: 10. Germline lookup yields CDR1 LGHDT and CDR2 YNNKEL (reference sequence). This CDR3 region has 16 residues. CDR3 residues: CASSQGTGISWETQYF. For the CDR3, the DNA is TGTGCCAGCAGCCAAGGGACAGGTATTTCCTGGGAGACCCAGTACTTC.

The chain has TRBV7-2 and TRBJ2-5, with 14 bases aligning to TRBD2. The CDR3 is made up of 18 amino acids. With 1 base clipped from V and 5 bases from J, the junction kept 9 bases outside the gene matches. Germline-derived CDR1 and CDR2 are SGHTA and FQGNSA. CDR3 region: CASSLVPGLAGEGETQYF. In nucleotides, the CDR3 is TGTGCCAGCAGCTTAGTCCCGGGACTAGCGGGGGAGGGGGAGACCCAGTACTTC.

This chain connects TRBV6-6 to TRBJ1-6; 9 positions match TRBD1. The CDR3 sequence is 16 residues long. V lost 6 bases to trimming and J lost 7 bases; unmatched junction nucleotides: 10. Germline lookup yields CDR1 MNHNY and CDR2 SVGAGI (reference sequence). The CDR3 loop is CASRSDRGAPNSPLHF. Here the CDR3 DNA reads TGTGCCAGCAGGAGTGACAGGGGGGCGCCCAATTCACCCCTCCACTTT.

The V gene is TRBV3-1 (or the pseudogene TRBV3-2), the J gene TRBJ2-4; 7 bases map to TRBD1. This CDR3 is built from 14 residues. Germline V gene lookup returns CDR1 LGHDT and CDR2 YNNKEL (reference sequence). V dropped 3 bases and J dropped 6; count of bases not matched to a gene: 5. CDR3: CASSHGGQVNIQYF. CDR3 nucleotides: TGTGCCAGCAGCCATGGAGGACAGGTAAACATTCAGTACTTC.

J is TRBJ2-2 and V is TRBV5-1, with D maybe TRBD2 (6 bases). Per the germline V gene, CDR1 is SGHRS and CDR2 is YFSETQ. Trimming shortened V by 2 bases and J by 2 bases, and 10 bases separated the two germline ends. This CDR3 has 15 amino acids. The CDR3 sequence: CASSFSGDNTGELFF. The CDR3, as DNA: TGCGCCAGCAGCTTTAGCGGAGATAACACCGGGGAGCTGTTTTTT.

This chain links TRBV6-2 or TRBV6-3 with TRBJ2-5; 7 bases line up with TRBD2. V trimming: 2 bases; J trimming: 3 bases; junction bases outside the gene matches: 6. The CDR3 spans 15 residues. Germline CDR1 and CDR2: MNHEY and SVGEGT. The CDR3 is CASSYGERGKETQYF. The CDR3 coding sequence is TGTGCCAGCAGTTACGGCGAGCGGGGTAAAGAGACCCAGTACTTC.

CDR3 DNA: TGTGCCAGCAGCTTGGGACAGAGTGACGAGCAGTACTTC. The encoded protein is CASSLGQSDEQYF. This chain uses TRBV5-4 with TRBJ2-7, with a tentative D call TRBD1 (5 bases). The V gene's germline CDR1 is SGHNT and CDR2 YYREEE (reference sequence). There are 13 residues in the CDR3. Between the trimmed V and J ends, which lost 0 bases and 5 bases, there was a span of 9 bases.

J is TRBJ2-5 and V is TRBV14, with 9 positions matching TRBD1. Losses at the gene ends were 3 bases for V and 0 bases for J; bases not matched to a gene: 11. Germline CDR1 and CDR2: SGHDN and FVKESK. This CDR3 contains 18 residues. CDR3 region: CASSHSPRGTGHQETQYF. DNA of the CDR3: TGTGCCAGCAGCCACTCCCCCAGGGGGACAGGGCACCAAGAGACCCAGTACTTC.

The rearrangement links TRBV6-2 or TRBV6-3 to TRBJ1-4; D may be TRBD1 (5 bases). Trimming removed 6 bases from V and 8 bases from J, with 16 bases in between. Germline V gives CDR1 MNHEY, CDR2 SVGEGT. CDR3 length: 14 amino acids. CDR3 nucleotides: TGTGCCAGCAGCCAGGTTTTTCAGGGCGAAAAACTGTTTTTT. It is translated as CASSQVFQGEKLFF.

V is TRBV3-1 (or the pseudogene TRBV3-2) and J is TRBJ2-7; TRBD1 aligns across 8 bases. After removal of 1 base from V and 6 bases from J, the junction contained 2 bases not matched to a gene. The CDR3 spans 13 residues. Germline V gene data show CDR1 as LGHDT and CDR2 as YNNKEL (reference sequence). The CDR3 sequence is CASSQGQGREQYF. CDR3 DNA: TGTGCCAGCAGCCAAGGACAGGGGCGCGAGCAGTACTTC.

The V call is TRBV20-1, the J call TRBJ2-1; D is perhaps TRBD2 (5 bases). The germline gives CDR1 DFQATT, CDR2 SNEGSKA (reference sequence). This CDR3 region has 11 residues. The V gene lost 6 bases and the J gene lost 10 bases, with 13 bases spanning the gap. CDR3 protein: CSAPRGGEQFF. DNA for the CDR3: TGCAGTGCCCCCAGAGGCGGGGAGCAGTTCTTC.

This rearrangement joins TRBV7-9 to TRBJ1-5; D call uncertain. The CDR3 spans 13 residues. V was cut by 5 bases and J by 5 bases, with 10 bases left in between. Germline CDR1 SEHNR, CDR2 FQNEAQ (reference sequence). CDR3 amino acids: CASSLGSDQPQHF. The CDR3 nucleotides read TGTGCCAGCAGCCTCGGCAGCGATCAGCCCCAGCATTTT.

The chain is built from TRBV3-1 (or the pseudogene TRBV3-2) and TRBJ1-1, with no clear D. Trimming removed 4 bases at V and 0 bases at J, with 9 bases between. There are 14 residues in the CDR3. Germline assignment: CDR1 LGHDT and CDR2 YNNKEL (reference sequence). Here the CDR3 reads CASSPAGMNTEAFF. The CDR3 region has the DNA TGTGCCAGCAGCCCAGCGGGGATGAACACTGAAGCTTTCTTT.

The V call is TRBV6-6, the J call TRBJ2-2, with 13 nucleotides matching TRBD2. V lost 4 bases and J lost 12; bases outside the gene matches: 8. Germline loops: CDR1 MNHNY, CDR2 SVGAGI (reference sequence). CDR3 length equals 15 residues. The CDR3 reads CASSSLLAGGTQLFF. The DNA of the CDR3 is TGTGCCAGCAGTTCCTTACTAGCGGGAGGGACCCAGCTGTTTTTT.

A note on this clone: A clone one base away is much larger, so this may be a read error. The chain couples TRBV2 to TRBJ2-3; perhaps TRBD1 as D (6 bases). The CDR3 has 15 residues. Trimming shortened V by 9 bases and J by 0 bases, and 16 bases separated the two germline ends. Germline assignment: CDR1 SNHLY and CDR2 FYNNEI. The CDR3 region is CARAAGDASTDTQYF. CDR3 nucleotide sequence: TGTGCCAGAGCAGCAGGGGACGCAAGCACAGATACGCAGTATTTT.

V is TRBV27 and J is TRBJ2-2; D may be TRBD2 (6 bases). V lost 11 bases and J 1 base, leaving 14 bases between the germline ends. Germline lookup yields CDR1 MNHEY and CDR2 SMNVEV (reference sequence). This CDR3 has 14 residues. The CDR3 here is CAPTWEENTGELFF. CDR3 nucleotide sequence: TGTGCCCCTACGTGGGAGGAGAACACCGGGGAGCTGTTTTTT.

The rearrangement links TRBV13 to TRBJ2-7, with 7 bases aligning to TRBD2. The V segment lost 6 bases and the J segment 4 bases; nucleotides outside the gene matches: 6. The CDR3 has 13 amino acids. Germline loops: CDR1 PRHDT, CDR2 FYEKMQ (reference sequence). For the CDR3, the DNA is TGTGCCAGCAGTAGGAGACTAGCTTACGAGCAGTACTTC. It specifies CASSRRLAYEQYF.